The sample holds many counts of the clone carrying this T cell receptor beta chain. What it binds is not known. The germline V and J ends were trimmed by 5 bases and 6 bases, with 16 bases remaining between them. Germline V CDR1 and CDR2: DFQATT, SNEGSKA (reference sequence). This CDR3 contains 13 residues. Regions amplified from RNA transcripts were the TCR beta CDR3 regions. In the first-round RT-PCR of the TCR CDR3, the HTBI primer set was used. TCRdb called the multiplex PCR reads again in MiXCR, with one record for every CDR3 protein. The sample shows over 550,000 distinct CDR3 sequences, over 15% of them seen only once. This record belongs to a study of T cells in Graves' hyperthyroidism and ophthalmopathy. Study details: Peripheral blood was secured at the point of initial diagnosis, before any treatment. Study-wide results and limits: Most thyroid clonotypes that were expanded above 0.001 also turned up in blood. Ophthalmopathy, as predicted by the model, came a median roughly 6.5 months after the prediction.

The source is a woman aged 18-35 years with Graves' hyperthyroidism. V and J are TRBV20-1 and TRBJ1-2; D may be TRBD1 (5 bases). The material sequenced was blood. CDR3 nucleotide sequence: TGCAGTGCTCTTGGGACCTCTTACGATGGCTACACCTTC. This translates into CSALGTSYDGYTF.